These 9 T cell receptor beta chains were all obtained from the same sample, sequenced in a study of T cells after yellow fever vaccination. MiXCR, applied by TCRdb to the 5' RACE reads, yields one record per CDR3 protein. The data contain about 150,000 distinct CDR3 sequences, under 8% of them seen just once; the ten biggest clones take up over 0.55%. This specimen consisted of CD4+ T cells sorted from PBMCs, obtained 10 days after the yellow fever booster vaccination. All receptors derive from a man in his thirties or forties who received the YFV17D yellow fever vaccine.

This sequence joins TRBV7-2 and TRBJ2-7; the match to TRBD2 covers 8 bases. This CDR3 region has 17 residues. Germline V gene sequence: CDR1 SGHTA, CDR2 FQGNSA. With 1 base clipped from V and 0 bases from J, the junction kept 8 bases outside the gene matches. Written as DNA, the CDR3 is TGTGCCAGCAGCTTAGTGCAGCTAGCGGGTAACTCCTACGAGCAGTACTTC. Translation: CASSLVQLAGNSYEQYF.

Points on this clonotype: This may be a read error: a much more frequent sequence differs by one nucleotide. The rearrangement joins TRBV15 to TRBJ2-1, with 8 bases aligning to TRBD2. Germline CDR1 reads LNHNV; CDR2 reads YYDKDF (reference sequence). The CDR3 sequence is 16 residues long. The CDR3 region has the DNA TGTGCCACCAGCAGAGATAAGGGACTAGAATACAATGAGCGGTTCTTC. Residues: CATSRDKGLEYNERFF.

As regards this clonotype: One end of the junction does not line up with germline, which may come from a read error. This chain connects TRBV20-1 to TRBJ2-1; perhaps TRBD2 as D (6 bases). The CDR3 consists of 16 residues. Germline V lookup: CDR1 DFQATT, CDR2 SNEGSKA (reference sequence). CDR3 residues: CCARAGSRGRKNEQFF. The CDR3 DNA follows: TGCTGTGCTAGAGCCGGTTCCCGGGGGAGGAAAAATGAGCAGTTCTTC.

The chain carries TRBV12-3 or TRBV12-4 and TRBJ2-1; D possibly corresponds to TRBD2 (5 bases). V was pared by 11 bases and J by 0 bases, with 17 bases between. CDR3 length: 15 residues. The CDR3 spells CAGSLTSGSYNEQFF. The CDR3 coding sequence is TGTGCCGGTTCACTAACTAGTGGCTCCTACAATGAGCAGTTCTTC.

In its sample, this clonotype was seen many times. The chain has TRBV7-2 and TRBJ2-5, with 14 nucleotides matching TRBD2. The CDR3 consists of 16 residues. Germline CDR1 SGHTA, CDR2 FQGNSA. V lost 5 bases and J lost 5; bases outside the gene matches: 7. The chain's CDR3 is CASSPRLAGGRETQYF. In nucleotides, the CDR3 is TGTGCCAGCAGCCCCCGACTAGCGGGAGGGCGTGAGACCCAGTACTTC.

This clonotype was recorded many times. This chain joins TRBV7-2 and TRBJ2-2, with unresolved D. The germline gives CDR1 SGHTA, CDR2 FQGNSA. This CDR3 is 14 amino acids long. Deletions cut 5 bases from V and 4 bases from J, with 11 bases between. CDR3 bases: TGTGCCAGCAGCACCCTAACTTTCACCGGGGAGCTGTTTTTT. Residues: CASSTLTFTGELFF.

This clonotype has at least ten counts. The V gene is TRBV7-2, the J gene TRBJ2-7; 7 bases agree with TRBD2. Germline CDR1 reads SGHTA; CDR2 reads FQGNSA. With 6 bases clipped from V and 7 bases from J, the junction kept 15 bases outside the gene matches. This CDR3 is built from 15 residues. The CDR3 region is CASSYYAGAYEEQYF. The CDR3 bases are TGTGCCAGCAGTTACTATGCGGGAGCGTATGAGGAGCAGTACTTC.

This clonotype was seen many times. This chain links TRBV15 with TRBJ2-7; the match to TRBD1 covers 9 bases. V shed 1 base, J shed 3 bases, and the junction held 1 base outside the gene matches. The CDR3 has 14 residues. Germline V gene lookup returns CDR1 LNHNV and CDR2 YYDKDF (reference sequence). CDR3 bases: TGTGCCACCAGCAGAGGGGACAGGGTCTACGAGCAGTACTTC. Amino acid sequence: CATSRGDRVYEQYF.

On this clonotype itself: The junction differs from germline at one of its ends, possibly a read error. The chain combines TRBV4-3 with TRBJ2-3, with D perhaps matching TRBD1 or TRBD2 (5 bases each). Germline V gene sequence: CDR1 LGHNA, CDR2 YSLEER. This CDR3 is 12 amino acids long. The CDR3 coding sequence is TGCGCCAGCAGCCAAGGGGACGGGCGCCACTCTTTT. It specifies CASSQGDGRHSF.